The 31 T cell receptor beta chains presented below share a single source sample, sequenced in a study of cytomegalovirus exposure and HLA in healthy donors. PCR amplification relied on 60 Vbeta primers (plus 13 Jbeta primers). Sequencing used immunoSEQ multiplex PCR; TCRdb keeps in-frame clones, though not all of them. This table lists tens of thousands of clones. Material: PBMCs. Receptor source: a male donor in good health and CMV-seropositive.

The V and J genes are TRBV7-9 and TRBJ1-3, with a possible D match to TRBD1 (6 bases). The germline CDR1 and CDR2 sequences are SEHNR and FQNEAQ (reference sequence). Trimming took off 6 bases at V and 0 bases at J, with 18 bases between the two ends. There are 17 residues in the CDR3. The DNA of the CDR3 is TGTGCCAGCAGTTACCGGGGACAACTAAACTCTGGAAACACCATATATTTT. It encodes CASSYRGQLNSGNTIYF.

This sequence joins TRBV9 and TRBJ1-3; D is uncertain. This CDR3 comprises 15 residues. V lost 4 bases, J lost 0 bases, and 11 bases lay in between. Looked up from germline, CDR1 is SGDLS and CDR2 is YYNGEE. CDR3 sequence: CASSPHSHSGNTIYF. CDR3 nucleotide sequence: TGTGCCAGCAGCCCGCACAGCCACTCTGGAAACACCATATATTTT. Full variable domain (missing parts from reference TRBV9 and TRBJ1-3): DSGVTQTPKHLITATGQRVTLRCSPRSGDLSVYWYQQSLDQGLQFLIQYYNGEERAKGNILERFSAQQFPDLHSELNLSSLELGDSALYFCASSPHSHSGNTIYFGEGSWLTVV.

In nucleotides, the CDR3 is TGTGCCAGCAGCCGAGACCCGACAGGTGGGAACAATCAGCCCCAGCATTTT. Its protein product is CASSRDPTGGNNQPQHF. V gene TRBV7-9 combines with J gene TRBJ1-5; a possible D gene is TRBD1 (6 bases). Germline V gene sequence: CDR1 SEHNR, CDR2 FQNEAQ (reference sequence). The CDR3 spans 17 residues. Trimming took 5 bases from V and 3 from J, leaving 20 bases between them. Combining the CDR3 with reference TRBV7-9 and TRBJ1-5 gives the whole variable domain DTGVSQNPRHKITKRGQNVTFRCDPISEHNRLYWYRQTLGQGPEFLTYFQNEAQLEKSRLLSDRFSAERPKGSFSTLEIQRTEQGDSAMYLCASSRDPTGGNNQPQHFGDGTRLSIL.

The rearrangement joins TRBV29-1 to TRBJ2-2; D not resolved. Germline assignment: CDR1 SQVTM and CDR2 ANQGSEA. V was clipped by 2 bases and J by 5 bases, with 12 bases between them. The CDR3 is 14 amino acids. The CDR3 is CSVEKRYLTGELFF. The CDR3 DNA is TGCAGCGTTGAAAAGCGATACTTAACCGGGGAGCTGTTTTTT.

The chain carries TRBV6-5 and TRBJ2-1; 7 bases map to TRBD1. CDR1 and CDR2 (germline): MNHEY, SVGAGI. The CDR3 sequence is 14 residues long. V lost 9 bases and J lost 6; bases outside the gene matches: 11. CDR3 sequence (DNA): TGTGCCAGTCCGGGACAGCTCAGATGCAATGAGCAGTTCTTC. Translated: CASPGQLRCNEQFF.

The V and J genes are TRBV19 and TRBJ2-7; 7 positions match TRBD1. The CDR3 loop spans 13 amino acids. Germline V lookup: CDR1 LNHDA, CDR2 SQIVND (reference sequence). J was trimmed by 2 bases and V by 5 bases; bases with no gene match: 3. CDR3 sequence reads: CASSPGQTYEQYF. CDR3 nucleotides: TGTGCCAGTAGTCCGGGACAGACCTACGAGCAGTACTTC.

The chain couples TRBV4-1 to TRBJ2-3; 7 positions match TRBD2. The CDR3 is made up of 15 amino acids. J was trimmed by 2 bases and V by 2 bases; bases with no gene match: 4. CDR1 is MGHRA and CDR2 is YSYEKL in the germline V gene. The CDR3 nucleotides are TGCGCCAGCAGCCAACGGGGGAGGGACACAGATACGCAGTATTTT. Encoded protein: CASSQRGRDTDTQYF.

This chain's CDR3 is CASSRRTGDGNSPLHF. The CDR3, as DNA: TGCGCCAGCAGCCGCCGAACAGGGGATGGTAATTCACCCCTCCACTTT. The chain recombines TRBV5-1 with TRBJ1-6; 7 nucleotides agree with TRBD1. V gave up 4 bases and J gave up 6 bases; unmatched junction bases: 10. Germline V gives CDR1 SGHRS, CDR2 YFSETQ. CDR3 length equals 16 residues.

The CDR3, as DNA: TGTGCCAGCAGTTACTCTGACAGGGACGAGCAGTACTTC. Amino acid sequence: CASSYSDRDEQYF. V is TRBV6-5 and J is TRBJ2-7; 7 positions agree with TRBD1. Germline V lookup: CDR1 MNHEY, CDR2 SVGAGI. Losses at the gene ends were 0 bases for V and 5 bases for J; bases not matched to a gene: 1. This CDR3 has 13 residues.

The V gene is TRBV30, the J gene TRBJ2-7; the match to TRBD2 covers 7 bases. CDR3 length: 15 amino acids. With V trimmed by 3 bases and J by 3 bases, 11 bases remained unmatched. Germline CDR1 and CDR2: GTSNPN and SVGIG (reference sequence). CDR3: CAWRAGGEGGYEQYF. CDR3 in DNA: TGTGCCTGGAGGGCGGGCGGGGAGGGTGGCTACGAGCAGTACTTC.

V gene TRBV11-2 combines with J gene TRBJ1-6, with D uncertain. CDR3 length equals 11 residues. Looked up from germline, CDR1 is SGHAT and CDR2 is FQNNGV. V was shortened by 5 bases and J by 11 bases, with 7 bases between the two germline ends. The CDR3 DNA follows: TGTGCCAGCAGCCCTATAACACCCCTCCACTTT. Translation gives CASSPITPLHF.

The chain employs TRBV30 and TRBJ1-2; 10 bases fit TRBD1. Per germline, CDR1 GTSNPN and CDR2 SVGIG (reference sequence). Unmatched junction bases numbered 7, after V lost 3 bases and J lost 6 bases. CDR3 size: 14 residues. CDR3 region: CAWRPGQGWNGYTF. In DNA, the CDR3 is TGTGCCTGGAGACCGGGACAGGGGTGGAATGGCTACACCTTC.

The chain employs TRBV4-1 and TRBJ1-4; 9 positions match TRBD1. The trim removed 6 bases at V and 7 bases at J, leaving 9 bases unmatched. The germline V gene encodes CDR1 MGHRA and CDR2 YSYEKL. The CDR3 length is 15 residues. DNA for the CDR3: TGCGCCAGCAGGATTTCCGGGACAGGGAGTGAAAAACTGTTTTTT. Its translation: CASRISGTGSEKLFF.

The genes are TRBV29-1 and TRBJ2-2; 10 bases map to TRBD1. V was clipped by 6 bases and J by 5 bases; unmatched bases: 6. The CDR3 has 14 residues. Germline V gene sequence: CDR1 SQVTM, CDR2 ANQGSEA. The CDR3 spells CSVRQGARTGELFF. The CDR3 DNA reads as TGCAGCGTGAGACAGGGGGCGAGAACCGGGGAGCTGTTTTTT.

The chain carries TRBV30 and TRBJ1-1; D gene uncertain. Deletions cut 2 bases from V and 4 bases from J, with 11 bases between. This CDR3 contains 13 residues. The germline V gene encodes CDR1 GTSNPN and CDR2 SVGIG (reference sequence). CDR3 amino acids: CAWSLQAATEAFF. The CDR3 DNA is TGTGCCTGGAGTCTCCAGGCTGCCACTGAAGCTTTCTTT. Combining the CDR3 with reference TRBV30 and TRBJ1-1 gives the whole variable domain SQTIHQWPATLVQPVGSPLSLECTVEGTSNPNLYWYRQAAGRGLQLLFYSVGIGQISSEVPQNLSASRPQDRQFILSSKKLLLSDSGFYLCAWSLQAATEAFFGQGTRLTVV.

The CDR3 DNA reads TGTGCCAGCAGTTTGCGCTCGAGTGGAAACACCATATATTTT. The encoded protein is CASSLRSSGNTIYF. The rearrangement links TRBV28 to TRBJ1-3; D is unresolved. The ends were cut back, 3 bases at V and 3 bases at J, with 9 bases in the middle. This CDR3 region has 14 residues. CDR1 is MDHEN, CDR2 SYDVKM, per germline.

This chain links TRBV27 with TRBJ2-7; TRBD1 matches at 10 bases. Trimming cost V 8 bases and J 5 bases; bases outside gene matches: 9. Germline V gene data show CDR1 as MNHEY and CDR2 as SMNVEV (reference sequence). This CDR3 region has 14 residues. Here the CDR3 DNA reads TGTGCCAGCCGCTGGACAGGGGGTTTGGACGAGCAGTACTTC. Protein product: CASRWTGGLDEQYF.

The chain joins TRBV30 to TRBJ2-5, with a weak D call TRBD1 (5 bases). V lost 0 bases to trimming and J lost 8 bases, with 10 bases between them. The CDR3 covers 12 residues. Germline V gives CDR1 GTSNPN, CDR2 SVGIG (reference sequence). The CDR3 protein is CAWSVRGDTQYF. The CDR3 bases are TGTGCCTGGAGTGTAAGGGGCGATACCCAGTACTTC.

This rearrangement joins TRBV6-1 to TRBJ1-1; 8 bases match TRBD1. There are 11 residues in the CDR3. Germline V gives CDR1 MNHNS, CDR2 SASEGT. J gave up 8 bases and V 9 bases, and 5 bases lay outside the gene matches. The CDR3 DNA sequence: TGTGCCAGTACTTGGACAGGGGAAGCTTTCTTT. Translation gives CASTWTGEAFF.

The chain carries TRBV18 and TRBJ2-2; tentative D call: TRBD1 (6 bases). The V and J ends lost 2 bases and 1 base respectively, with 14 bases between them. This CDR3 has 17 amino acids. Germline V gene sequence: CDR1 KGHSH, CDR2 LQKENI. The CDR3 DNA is TGTGCCAGCTCACCAACGTTTCCAGGGGAGAACACCGGGGAGCTGTTTTTT. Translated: CASSPTFPGENTGELFF.

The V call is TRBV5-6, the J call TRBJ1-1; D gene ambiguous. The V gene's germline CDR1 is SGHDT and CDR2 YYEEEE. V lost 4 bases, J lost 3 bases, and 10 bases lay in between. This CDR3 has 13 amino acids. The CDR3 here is CASSPRGYTEAFF. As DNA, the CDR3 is TGTGCCAGCAGCCCGCGGGGTTACACTGAAGCTTTCTTT.

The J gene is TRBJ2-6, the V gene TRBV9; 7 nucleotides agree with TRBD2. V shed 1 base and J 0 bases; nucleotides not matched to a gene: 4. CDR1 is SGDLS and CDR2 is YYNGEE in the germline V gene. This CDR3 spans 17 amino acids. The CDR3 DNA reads TGTGCCAGCAGCGTACCCGGGGGGATCTCTGGGGCCAACGTCCTGACTTTC. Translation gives CASSVPGGISGANVLTF.

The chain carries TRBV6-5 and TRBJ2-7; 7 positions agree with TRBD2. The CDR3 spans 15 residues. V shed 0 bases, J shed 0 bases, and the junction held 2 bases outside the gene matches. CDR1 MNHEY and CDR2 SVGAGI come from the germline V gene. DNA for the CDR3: TGTGCCAGCAGTTACTCGGCTAGCGGCTCCTACGAGCAGTACTTC. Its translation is CASSYSASGSYEQYF.

In DNA form, the CDR3 reads TGTGCCAGTAGCTTGGGAGTTACTAGTCCCACAGATACGCAGTATTTT. This codes for CASSLGVTSPTDTQYF. The rearrangement links TRBV19 to TRBJ2-3; D might be TRBD2 (5 bases). In germline, CDR1 is LNHDA, CDR2 SQIVND (reference sequence). Trimming left V 6 bases short and J 2 bases short, with 18 bases between. The CDR3 extends over 16 amino acids. The whole variable domain, filled in from reference TRBV19 and TRBJ2-3, reads DGGITQSPKYLFRKEGQNVTLSCEQNLNHDAMYWYRQDPGQGLRLIYYSQIVNDFQKGDIAEGYSVSREKKESFPLTVTSAQKNPTAFYLCASSLGVTSPTDTQYFGPGTRLTVL.

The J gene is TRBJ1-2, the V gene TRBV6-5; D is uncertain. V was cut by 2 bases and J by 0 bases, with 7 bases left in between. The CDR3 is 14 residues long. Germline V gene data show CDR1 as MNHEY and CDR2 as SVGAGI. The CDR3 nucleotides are TGTGCCAGCAGTTACCTTTCCCCTAACTATGGCTACACCTTC. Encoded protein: CASSYLSPNYGYTF.

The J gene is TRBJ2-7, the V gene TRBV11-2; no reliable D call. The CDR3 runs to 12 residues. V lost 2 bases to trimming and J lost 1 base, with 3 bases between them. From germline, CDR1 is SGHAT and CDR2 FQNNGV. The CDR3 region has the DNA TGTGCCAGCAGCTTATCGTCCTACGAGCAGTACTTC. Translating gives CASSLSSYEQYF.

The CDR3 DNA reads as TGTGCCAGTAGTAGAGTGACAGGGGGTAACTATGGCTACACCTTC. The encoded protein is CASSRVTGGNYGYTF. The chain recombines TRBV19 with TRBJ1-2, with TRBD1 matching over 9 bases. V lost 4 bases and J lost 1; bases outside the gene matches: 4. The germline V gene encodes CDR1 LNHDA and CDR2 SQIVND (reference sequence). The CDR3 sequence is 15 residues long.

The CDR3 sequence is CASSLWAGQGAYEQYF. In DNA, the CDR3 is TGTGCCAGCAGTTTATGGGCGGGACAGGGAGCCTACGAGCAGTACTTC. The V and J genes are TRBV27 and TRBJ2-7, with 9 bases identical to TRBD1. The germline gives CDR1 MNHEY, CDR2 SMNVEV (reference sequence). The CDR3 runs 16 residues. The V segment lost 1 base and the J segment 2 bases; nucleotides outside the gene matches: 6.

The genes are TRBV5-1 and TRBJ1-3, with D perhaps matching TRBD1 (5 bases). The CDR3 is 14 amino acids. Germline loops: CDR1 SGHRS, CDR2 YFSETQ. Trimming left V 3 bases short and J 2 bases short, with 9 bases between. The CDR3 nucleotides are TGCGCCAGCAGCTCGGGGGGGGCTGGAAACACCATATATTTT. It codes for CASSSGGAGNTIYF.

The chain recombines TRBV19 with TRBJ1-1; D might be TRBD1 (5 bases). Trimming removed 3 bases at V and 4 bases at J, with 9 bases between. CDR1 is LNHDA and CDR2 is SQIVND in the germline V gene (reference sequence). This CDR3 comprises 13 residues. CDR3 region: CASSMFGGTEAFF. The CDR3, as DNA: TGTGCCAGTAGTATGTTCGGGGGCACTGAAGCTTTCTTT. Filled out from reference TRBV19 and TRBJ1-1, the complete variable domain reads DGGITQSPKYLFRKEGQNVTLSCEQNLNHDAMYWYRQDPGQGLRLIYYSQIVNDFQKGDIAEGYSVSREKKESFPLTVTSAQKNPTAFYLCASSMFGGTEAFFGQGTRLTVV.

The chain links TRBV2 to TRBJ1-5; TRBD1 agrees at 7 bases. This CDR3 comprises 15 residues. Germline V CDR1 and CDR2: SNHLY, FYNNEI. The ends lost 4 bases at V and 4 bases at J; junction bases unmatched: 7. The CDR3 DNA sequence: TGTGCCAGCAGTGGACAGGGTTCGGGAAATCAGCCCCAGCATTTT. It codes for CASSGQGSGNQPQHF.